This T cell receptor beta chain is drawn from a study of shared clonotypes between healthy human individuals. As processed by the authors: Filtering differed since immunoSEQ provided only junctions, with no quality scores. The data were produced by immunoSEQ multiplex PCR, yet TCRdb's version contains in-frame clones alone and is incomplete. V, J and clone size are those of that table, while D and trimming were read from the DNA. This table has roughly 2 million clones, roughly 96% appearing once. V shed 2 bases, J shed 3 bases, and the junction held 7 bases outside the gene matches. CDR1 is GTSNPN, CDR2 SVGIG, per germline (reference sequence). The CDR3 is 15 amino acids.

The rearrangement uses TRBV30 and TRBJ1-3; the match to TRBD1 covers 7 bases. The material sequenced was naive CD4+ T cells sorted from blood. Specified subset: CD45RA+ positively selected. The TCR was taken from a man aged 18 to 35 in good health. In DNA form, the CDR3 reads TGTGCCTGGAGTCCGGGACAGCAATTTGGAAACACCATATATTTT. This codes for CAWSPGQQFGNTIYF.